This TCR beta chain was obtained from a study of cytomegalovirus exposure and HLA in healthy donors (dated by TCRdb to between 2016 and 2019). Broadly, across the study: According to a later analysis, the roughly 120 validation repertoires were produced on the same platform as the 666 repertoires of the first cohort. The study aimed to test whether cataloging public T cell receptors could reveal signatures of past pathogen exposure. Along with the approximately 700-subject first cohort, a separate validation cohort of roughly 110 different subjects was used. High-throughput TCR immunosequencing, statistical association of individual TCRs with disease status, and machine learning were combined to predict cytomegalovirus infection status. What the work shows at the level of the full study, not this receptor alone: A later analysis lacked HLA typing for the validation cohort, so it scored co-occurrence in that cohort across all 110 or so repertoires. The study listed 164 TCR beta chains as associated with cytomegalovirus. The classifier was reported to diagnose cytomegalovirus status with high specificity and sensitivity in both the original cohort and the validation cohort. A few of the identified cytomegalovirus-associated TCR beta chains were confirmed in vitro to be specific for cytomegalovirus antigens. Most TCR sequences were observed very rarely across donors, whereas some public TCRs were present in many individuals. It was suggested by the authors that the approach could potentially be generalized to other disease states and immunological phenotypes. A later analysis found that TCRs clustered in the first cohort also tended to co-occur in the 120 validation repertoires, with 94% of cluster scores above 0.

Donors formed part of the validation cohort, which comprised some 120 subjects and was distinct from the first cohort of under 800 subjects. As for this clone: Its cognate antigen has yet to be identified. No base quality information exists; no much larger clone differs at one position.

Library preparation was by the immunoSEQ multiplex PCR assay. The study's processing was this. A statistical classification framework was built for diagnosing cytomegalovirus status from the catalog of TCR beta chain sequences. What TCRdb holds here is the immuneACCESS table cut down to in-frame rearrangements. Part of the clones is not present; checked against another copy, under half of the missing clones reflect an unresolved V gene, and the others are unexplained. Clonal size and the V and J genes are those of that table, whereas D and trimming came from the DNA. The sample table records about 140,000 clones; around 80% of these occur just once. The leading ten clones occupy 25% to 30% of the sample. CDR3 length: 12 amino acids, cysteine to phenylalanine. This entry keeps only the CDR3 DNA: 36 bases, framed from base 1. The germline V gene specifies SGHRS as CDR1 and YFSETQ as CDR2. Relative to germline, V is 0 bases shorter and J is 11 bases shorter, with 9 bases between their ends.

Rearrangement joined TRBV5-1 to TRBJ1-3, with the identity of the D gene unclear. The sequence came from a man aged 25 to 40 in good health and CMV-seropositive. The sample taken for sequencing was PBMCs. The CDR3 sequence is CASSLVGGSIYF. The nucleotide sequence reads TGCGCCAGCAGCTTGGTTGGAGGGTCCATATATTTT.